A single sample is the source of the 9 T cell receptor beta chains below, sequenced in a study of beta chain features in type 1 diabetes. These receptors' antigens are unknown. Findings of the study overall: Researchers report that Type 1 diabetes patients had moderately but significantly shorter TCRB CDR3s across all four CD4+ subsets.

cDNA synthesis used the whole RNA isolate, giving expressed TCRB sequences. Profiled with immunoSEQ multiplex PCR; TCRdb holds only in-frame clones, not every one. The sample carries around 280,000 clones, about 15% recorded once. The source material was naive CD4+ T cells from blood. The receptor set was obtained from a man aged 18-30 years with type 1 diabetes.

This chain links TRBV4-2 with TRBJ2-2; a weak D match, TRBD2 (5 bases). The CDR3 is 17 amino acids. The germline gives CDR1 LGHNA, CDR2 YNFKEQ. Trimming left V 3 bases short and J 4 bases short, with 18 bases between. In nucleotides, the CDR3 is TGTGCCAGCAGCCATGTTCAAAGCGGAACTGCCACCGGGGAGCTGTTTTTT. This gives the protein CASSHVQSGTATGELFF.

This clone was counted between two and nine times. CDR3 residues: CASSPGGQGASGYGYTF. The CDR3 region has the DNA TGTGCCAGCAGCCCTGGGGGACAGGGGGCCTCCGGCTATGGCTACACCTTC. The genes are TRBV28 and TRBJ1-2, with 12 bases identical to TRBD1. This CDR3 comprises 17 residues. The V and J ends lost 6 bases and 4 bases, in that order; junction bases with no gene match: 12. Germline V CDR1 and CDR2: MDHEN, SYDVKM.

This clone was seen a handful of times. This chain connects TRBV7-9 to TRBJ2-3, with 8 bases matching TRBD2. Trimming took 1 base from V and 4 from J; bases not matched to a gene: 7. The germline CDR1 and CDR2 sequences are SEHNR and FQNEAQ (reference sequence). This CDR3 has 16 residues. The CDR3 DNA reads as TGTGCCAGCAGCTTAGGAGCGGGAGCGTCCCCAGATACGCAGTATTTT. This gives the protein CASSLGAGASPDTQYF.

This clone turned up a few times. The chain uses TRBV5-5 and TRBJ2-7; 10 bases fit TRBD1. V gave up 4 bases and J gave up 5 bases; unmatched junction bases: 6. Germline CDR1 reads SGHKS; CDR2 reads YYEKEE (reference sequence). The length of the CDR3 is 14 residues. For the CDR3, the DNA is TGTGCCAGCAGCCGAATTGGGACAGGGGACGAGCAGTACTTC. Translation gives CASSRIGTGDEQYF.

There are a few counts of this clone. V is TRBV5-6 and J is TRBJ2-3; unclear D gene. This CDR3 comprises 14 residues. The V end lost 2 bases, the J end lost 3 bases, and 10 bases lay between the germline ends. Germline V lookup: CDR1 SGHDT, CDR2 YYEEEE. CDR3 sequence: CASSFLSSTDTQYF. The CDR3 nucleotides are TGTGCCAGCAGCTTTCTTTCGTCGACAGATACGCAGTATTTT.

This chain joins TRBV10-3 and TRBJ2-1; 9 nucleotides agree with TRBD2. Germline V gene lookup returns CDR1 ENHRY and CDR2 SYGVKD. The CDR3 consists of 13 residues. V dropped 6 bases and J dropped 6; count of bases not matched to a gene: 3. As DNA, the CDR3 is TGTGCCATCAGGGGCGGGGGGGCCAATGAGCAGTTCTTC. Translated: CAIRGGGANEQFF.

The chain links TRBV28 to TRBJ2-5; D gene ambiguous. The CDR3 consists of 12 residues. The germline V and J ends were trimmed by 3 bases and 2 bases, with 4 bases remaining between them. Germline CDR1 is MDHEN and CDR2 is SYDVKM. The CDR3 reads CASSLLQETQYF. The CDR3, as DNA: TGTGCCAGCAGTTTGTTACAAGAGACCCAGTACTTC.

V usage is TRBV11-2 and J usage is TRBJ2-4; TRBD2 matches at 8 bases. Germline-derived CDR1 and CDR2 are SGHAT and FQNNGV. CDR3 length equals 16 residues. The J segment lost 9 bases and the V segment lost 5 bases, leaving 15 bases of the junction unmatched. The CDR3, as DNA: TGTGCCAGCAGCCCCTCGCCCGGGGGGGCCGGCGGCATTCAGTACTTC. It is translated as CASSPSPGGAGGIQYF. The full variable domain, completed using reference TRBV11-2 and TRBJ2-4, is EAGVAQSPRYKIIEKRQSVAFWCNPISGHATLYWYQQILGQGPKLLIQFQNNGVVDDSQLPKDRFSAERLKGVDSTLKIQPAKLEDSAVYLCASSPSPGGAGGIQYFGAGTRLSVL.

This clone has more than one count but fewer than ten. V usage is TRBV18 and J usage is TRBJ2-5; 7 positions agree with TRBD1. In germline, CDR1 is KGHSH, CDR2 LQKENI. V lost 2 bases to trimming and J lost 1 base; unmatched junction nucleotides: 4. The CDR3 is 15 amino acids. CDR3 DNA sequence: TGTGCCAGCTCACCATCGACAGGGTTCCAAGAGACCCAGTACTTC. Residues: CASSPSTGFQETQYF.